Only one count was recorded for the clone carrying this T cell receptor beta chain. The antigen remains undetermined. This CDR3 is 14 amino acids long. The V and J ends lost 5 bases and 4 bases respectively, with 14 bases between them. CDR1 SEHNR and CDR2 FQNEAQ come from the germline V gene (reference sequence). The record originates from a study of T cell responses to AZD1222 COVID-19 vaccine. General observations from the study: When two AZD1222 doses had been given, Spike-specific TCR breadth and depth rose.

TCRdb's table, derived via immunoSEQ multiplex PCR, lists solely in-frame clones and lacks some. This table holds more than 60,000 clones, approximately 83% found once. The TCR was taken from an adult who received the AZD1222 COVID-19 vaccine. V usage is TRBV7-9 and J usage is TRBJ1-1; D is unclear. The specimen was peripheral blood, collected 28 days after the second AZD1222 dose. The CDR3 loop reads CASSLGGLGTEAFF. The CDR3 DNA reads TGTGCCAGCAGCCTCGGTGGTCTGGGCACTGAAGCTTTCTTT.